A single sample is the source of the 26 T cell receptor beta chains below, sequenced in a study of early T cells in non-severe SARS-CoV-2 infection (dated by TCRdb to the early 2020s). The library relied on 5' RACE. Data came from a NextSeq 500. TCRdb redid the processing of the public reads, applying fastp at Q25 and MiXCR, and retained in-frame beta chains. Each CDR3 protein gets just one entry, which takes the most common genes and DNA from the rows behind it. In this sample the table shows roughly 120,000 distinct CDR3 sequences, 10% to 15% of which occur a single time. The ten largest clonotypes hold around 4.1% of the sample. This material consisted of whole blood, taken at baseline. The receptor source for this set is an adult who was a healthcare worker with PCR-confirmed SARS-CoV-2 infection or an uninfected control (not recorded which).

The sample holds a few counts of this clonotype. The rearrangement joins TRBV19 to TRBJ2-1; 8 bases fit TRBD2. J was trimmed by 9 bases and V by 4 bases; bases with no gene match: 11. CDR3 length: 15 amino acids. The germline CDR1 and CDR2 sequences are LNHDA and SQIVND (reference sequence). The CDR3 is CASSKEGLVMGEQFF. CDR3 nucleotides: TGTGCCAGTAGTAAGGAGGGACTAGTCATGGGTGAGCAGTTCTTC.

There are a few counts of this clonotype. The junction differs from germline at one of its ends, possibly a read error. This chain joins TRBV20-1 and TRBJ2-3; 8 bases are shared with TRBD2. This CDR3 is built from 11 residues. Looked up from germline, CDR1 is DFQATT and CDR2 is SNEGSKA (reference sequence). The CDR3 nucleotides read TGCAGTGCTCCTCAGCGGGGGAAAGACCATTTT. Its translation is CSAPQRGKDHF.

The chain has TRBV6-5 and TRBJ2-1; tentative D call: TRBD2 (5 bases). The CDR3 loop spans 18 amino acids. The germline V gene has CDR1 MNHEY and CDR2 SVGAGI. The V and J ends lost 4 bases and 7 bases respectively, with 26 bases between them. The chain's CDR3 is CASSSIGLVRGFGNEQFF. Written as DNA, the CDR3 is TGTGCCAGCAGTTCAATTGGACTCGTCCGCGGATTTGGGAATGAGCAGTTCTTC.

The gene calls are TRBV4-1 and TRBJ1-6; tentatively, D is TRBD1 (6 bases). The V end lost 1 base, the J end lost 13 bases, and 17 bases lay between the germline ends. The CDR3 contains 15 residues. Germline CDR1 and CDR2: MGHRA and YSYEKL. CDR3 residues: CASSQVGTSLGPLHF. The CDR3 DNA follows: TGCGCCAGCAGCCAAGTTGGGACATCATTGGGGCCCCTCCACTTT.

The V and J genes are TRBV7-9 and TRBJ1-1; maybe TRBD1 (6 bases). This CDR3 contains 16 residues. Germline V gives CDR1 SEHNR, CDR2 FQNEAQ (reference sequence). The V gene lost 0 bases and the J gene lost 5 bases, with 16 bases spanning the gap. The CDR3 sequence: CASSLASGTRKTEAFF. CDR3 in DNA: TGTGCCAGCAGCTTAGCGTCCGGGACAAGGAAAACTGAAGCTTTCTTT.

This clonotype has a count of ten or more. The chain employs TRBV29-1 and TRBJ2-2; 7 bases align to TRBD2. J lost 5 bases, V lost 7 bases, and 10 bases had no gene match. CDR1 and CDR2 from the germline V gene are SQVTM and ANQGSEA. The CDR3 has 14 residues. CDR3 coding DNA: TGCAGCGGGTCCCTCGGGCGGGGGACCGGGGAGCTGTTTTTT. Protein product: CSGSLGRGTGELFF.

The table lists this clonotype with many counts. The chain joins TRBV7-9 to TRBJ1-2; 9 bases fit TRBD1. The J segment lost 8 bases and the V segment lost 1 base, leaving 8 bases of the junction unmatched. This CDR3 has 15 residues. Germline CDR1 SEHNR, CDR2 FQNEAQ (reference sequence). CDR3 bases: TGTGCCAGCAGCTTAGTAGCGACAGGGGGAGGAGGCTACACCTTC. Residues: CASSLVATGGGGYTF.

This clonotype was seen repeatedly, ten times or more. V usage is TRBV6-5 and J usage is TRBJ2-7; TRBD1 agrees at 7 bases. The germline gives CDR1 MNHEY, CDR2 SVGAGI. CDR3 size: 14 residues. After removal of 6 bases from V and 2 bases from J, the junction contained 7 bases not matched to a gene. CDR3 loop: CASRIGTATYEQYF. CDR3 nucleotide sequence: TGTGCCAGCAGAATCGGGACAGCCACCTACGAGCAGTACTTC.

The sample holds many counts of this clonotype. The chain employs TRBV7-3 and TRBJ1-6; D unresolved. Germline V gene data show CDR1 as SGHTA and CDR2 as FQGTGA. V lost 5 bases to trimming and J lost 6 bases, with 14 bases between them. The CDR3 is 15 amino acids. CDR3 residues: CASSPRREANSPLHF. The CDR3 DNA reads as TGTGCCAGCAGCCCCCGGCGGGAGGCTAATTCACCCCTCCACTTT.

The CDR3 protein is CASSPRGANTEAFF. CDR3 nucleotides: TGTGCCAGCAGCCCCCGGGGGGCCAACACTGAAGCTTTCTTT. This sequence joins TRBV6-5 and TRBJ1-1, with TRBD1 as a possible D gene (6 bases). The V gene lost 6 bases and the J gene lost 2 bases, with 13 bases spanning the gap. The length of the CDR3 is 14 residues. Looked up from germline, CDR1 is MNHEY and CDR2 is SVGAGI.

The genes are TRBV7-3 and TRBJ1-6; tentative D call: TRBD1 (5 bases). The CDR3 extends over 15 amino acids. Germline loops: CDR1 SGHTA, CDR2 FQGTGA. The V gene lost 5 bases and the J gene lost 7 bases, with 15 bases spanning the gap. Written as DNA, the CDR3 is TGTGCCAGCAGCGCTCAGGGTGACAGAAATTCACCCCTCCACTTT. This translates into CASSAQGDRNSPLHF.

Worth noting for this clonotype: A much larger clone sits a single nucleotide away, making a read error possible. V is TRBV12-3 or TRBV12-4 and J is TRBJ1-2; 8 nucleotides align to TRBD1. The CDR3 runs to 15 residues. The CDR3 here is CASSLADRVNYGHTF. Here the CDR3 DNA reads TGTGCCAGCAGTTTAGCGGACAGGGTAAACTATGGCCACACCTTC.

This clonotype showed up just a few times. V usage is TRBV20-1 and J usage is TRBJ1-6, with D uncertain. Deletions cut 2 bases from V and 7 bases from J, with 15 bases between. In germline, CDR1 is DFQATT, CDR2 SNEGSKA (reference sequence). The CDR3 covers 15 residues. For the CDR3, the DNA is TGCAGTGCTAGAAAGGGCGCCAGTCTCAATTCACCCCTCCACTTT. Its protein product is CSARKGASLNSPLHF.

In its sample, this clonotype was seen many times. The chain carries TRBV4-1 and TRBJ1-1; D is unclear. CDR3 size: 12 residues. CDR1 and CDR2 from the germline V gene are MGHRA and YSYEKL. Trimming took off 3 bases at V and 1 base at J, with 3 bases between the two ends. CDR3 in DNA: TGCGCCAGCAGCCAGGAGAACACTGAAGCTTTCTTT. Protein: CASSQENTEAFF.

This clonotype came up many times. This chain uses TRBV20-1 with TRBJ2-2, with no clear D. The germline V and J ends were trimmed by 7 bases and 6 bases, with 9 bases remaining between them. CDR3 size: 11 residues. In germline, CDR1 is DFQATT, CDR2 SNEGSKA (reference sequence). The CDR3, as DNA: TGCAGTGGACGGACCGCCGGGGAGCTGTTTTTT. Protein: CSGRTAGELFF.

This clonotype was recorded a few times. The chain recombines TRBV11-1 with TRBJ2-7, with TRBD2 as a possible D gene (7 bases). CDR1 is SGHAT and CDR2 is FQDESV in the germline V gene (reference sequence). The CDR3 covers 15 residues. Deletions cut 1 base from V and 5 bases from J, with 15 bases between. DNA for the CDR3: TGTGCCAGCAGCTTAGACCCGCGGGGGCTCGACGAGCAGTACTTC. Amino acids: CASSLDPRGLDEQYF.

There are a few counts of this clonotype. The chain has TRBV11-2 and TRBJ2-1; TRBD1 aligns across 9 bases. Germline CDR1 reads SGHAT; CDR2 reads FQNNGV. The CDR3 has 13 amino acids. V shed 4 bases, J shed 15 bases, and the junction held 10 bases outside the gene matches. DNA for the CDR3: TGTGCCAGCAGCTCCCACCGGGGACAGGGACCGTTCTTC. This gives the protein CASSSHRGQGPFF.

The chain uses TRBV9 and TRBJ2-1, with D perhaps matching TRBD1 or TRBD2 (5 bases each). Trimming shortened V by 1 base and J by 1 base, and 9 bases separated the two germline ends. In germline, CDR1 is SGDLS, CDR2 YYNGEE. The CDR3 consists of 15 residues. CDR3 nucleotide sequence: TGTGCCAGCAGCGTAAGTGAGGGGTCCTACAATGAGCAGTTCTTC. Amino acids: CASSVSEGSYNEQFF.

The chain carries TRBV6-1 and TRBJ2-2; no definite D call. The germline V gene has CDR1 MNHNS and CDR2 SASEGT. V lost 3 bases and J lost 3, with 8 bases in between. This CDR3 is built from 14 residues. As DNA, the CDR3 is TGTGCCAGCAGTGATCGGCTCTACACCGGGGAGCTGTTTTTT. The encoded protein is CASSDRLYTGELFF.

This clonotype was found many times. The gene calls are TRBV10-3 and TRBJ2-2, with a weak D call TRBD1 (6 bases). V lost 3 bases and J lost 1, with 12 bases in between. The CDR3 has 16 residues. CDR1 is ENHRY, CDR2 SYGVKD, per germline. CDR3 coding DNA: TGTGCCATCAGTGACCGGGACAACCGGAACACCGGGGAGCTGTTTTTT. This encodes CAISDRDNRNTGELFF.

V and J are TRBV11-3 and TRBJ2-5; 16 nucleotides line up with TRBD2. Germline CDR1 SGHNT, CDR2 YENEEA. CDR3 size: 18 residues. J lost 5 bases, V lost 5 bases, and 11 bases had no gene match. This CDR3 reads CASSQGTSGGARTETQYF. The CDR3 DNA reads TGTGCCAGCAGCCAAGGGACTAGCGGGGGGGCCCGAACGGAGACCCAGTACTTC.

V gene TRBV20-1 combines with J gene TRBJ2-3; no reliable D call. The V and J ends lost 0 bases and 10 bases respectively, with 23 bases between them. This CDR3 has 16 residues. Germline assignment: CDR1 DFQATT and CDR2 SNEGSKA (reference sequence). In DNA, the CDR3 is TGCAGTGCTAGAGAGGCCGGGTTTGGGATAGGGTTTGCGCAGTATTTT. It translates to CSAREAGFGIGFAQYF.

A few counts support this clonotype. The chain couples TRBV9 to TRBJ2-7; a possible D gene is TRBD1 (5 bases). V was cut by 0 bases and J by 5 bases, with 12 bases left in between. CDR1 SGDLS and CDR2 YYNGEE come from the germline V gene. CDR3 length: 14 amino acids. The CDR3 nucleotides are TGTGCCAGCAGCGTAGTTGAGTGGGGCCACGAGCAGTACTTC. Translating gives CASSVVEWGHEQYF.

The V call is TRBV24-1, the J call TRBJ1-2; maybe TRBD1 (6 bases). This CDR3 has 14 amino acids. Germline CDR1 reads KGHDR; CDR2 reads SFDVKD. V gave up 2 bases and J gave up 8 bases, with 14 bases separating them. The CDR3 DNA follows: TGTGCCACCAGTGATTCCAAGACAGGTTGGGGCTACACCTTC. It is translated as CATSDSKTGWGYTF.

This clonotype has only one observation. This chain joins TRBV7-9 and TRBJ2-3; 9 bases agree with TRBD2. Germline CDR1 is SEHNR and CDR2 is FQNEAQ (reference sequence). After removal of 3 bases from V and 1 base from J, the junction contained 11 bases not matched to a gene. This CDR3 contains 18 residues. The CDR3 DNA is TGTGCCAGCAGCTTGACCAGATCGGCTAGCGGGGGCACAGATACGCAGTATTTT. It encodes CASSLTRSASGGTDTQYF. The full variable domain, its missing parts supplied by reference TRBV7-9 and TRBJ2-3, is DTGVSQNPRHKITKRGQNVTFRCDPISEHNRLYWYRQTLGQGPEFLTYFQNEAQLEKSRLLSDRFSAERPKGSFSTLEIQRTEQGDSAMYLCASSLTRSASGGTDTQYFGPGTRLTVL.

This clonotype has only a few counts. The chain is built from TRBV29-1 and TRBJ1-1; tentative D call: TRBD1 (5 bases). Germline V gene data show CDR1 as SQVTM and CDR2 as ANQGSEA. The V gene lost 3 bases and the J gene lost 5 bases, with 10 bases spanning the gap. The length of the CDR3 is 12 residues. DNA for the CDR3: TGCAGCGTTGAGCAGGGAAGGACTGAAGCTTTCTTT. It translates to CSVEQGRTEAFF. Full variable domain (outside the CDR3, taken from reference TRBV29-1 and TRBJ1-1): SAVISQKPSRDICQRGTSLTIQCQVDSQVTMMFWYRQQPGQSLTLIATANQGSEATYESGFVIDKFPISRPNLTFSTLTVSNMSPEDSSIYLCSVEQGRTEAFFGQGTRLTVV.